This TCR beta chain was recovered during a study of shared clonotypes between healthy human individuals. Profiling relied on immunoSEQ multiplex PCR, and the TCRdb table lists in-frame clones only, not all of them. This sample yields about 680,000 clones, of which 92% are seen a single time; about 24% belongs to the top ten. Cells designated naive CD8 were CD45RO-negative and were positively selected for CCR7, with terminally differentiated effector memory CD45RA+ cells excluded. The sequencing input was naive CD8+ T cells sorted from blood. This receptor was identified in a man aged 25-45 years in good health.

This CDR3 reads CASLERTGGYDTEAFF. In DNA, the CDR3 is TGCGCCAGCTTGGAGCGGACAGGGGGATATGATACTGAAGCTTTCTTT. The chain uses TRBV4-1 and TRBJ1-1; 10 bases map to TRBD1. Germline V gene data show CDR1 as MGHRA and CDR2 as YSYEKL. V trimming: 8 bases; J trimming: 5 bases; junction bases outside the gene matches: 14. The CDR3 extends over 16 amino acids.